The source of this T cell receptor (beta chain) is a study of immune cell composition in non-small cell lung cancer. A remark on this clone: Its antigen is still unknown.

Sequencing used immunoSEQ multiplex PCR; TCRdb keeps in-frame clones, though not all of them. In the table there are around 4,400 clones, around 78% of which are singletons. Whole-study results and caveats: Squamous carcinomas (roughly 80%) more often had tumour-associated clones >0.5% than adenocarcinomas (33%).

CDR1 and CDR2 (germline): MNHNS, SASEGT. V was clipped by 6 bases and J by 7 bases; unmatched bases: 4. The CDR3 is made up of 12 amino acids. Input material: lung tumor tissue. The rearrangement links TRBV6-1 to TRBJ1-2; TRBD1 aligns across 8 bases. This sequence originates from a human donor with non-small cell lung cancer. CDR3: CASSGGQAGYTF. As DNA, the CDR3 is TGTGCCAGCAGCGGGGGACAGGCTGGCTACACCTTC.